Given below is one T cell receptor (beta chain) in context. Each PCR had synthetic TCR analog templates added to it as a spike-in. The assay was immunoSEQ multiplex PCR, and TCRdb's table has in-frame clones only and misses some. The sample shows roughly 63,000 clones, roughly 79% of them seen only once. The CDR3 has 14 residues. Germline V gene lookup returns CDR1 SGHRS and CDR2 YFSETQ. V lost 7 bases and J lost 3, with 16 bases in between. This record belongs to a study of PD-L1 blockade in urothelial cancer. Across the study: At some point between 2014 and 2016 therapy began: atezolizumab 1,200 mg intravenously every 3 weeks. Bladder-origin urothelial cancer in males covered about 90% of the roughly 30 patients.

Time point meaning: pretreatment peripheral blood. Patients in the study were battling locally advanced or metastatic urothelial carcinoma. The TCR sequence derives from a man in his 70s with urothelial cancer. The J gene is TRBJ1-1, the V gene TRBV5-1, with D perhaps matching TRBD1 (5 bases). The sequences come from PBMCs, collected around atezolizumab (anti-PD-L1) treatment. The CDR3 protein is CASAAKGHDTEAFF. CDR3 bases: TGCGCCAGCGCGGCCAAAGGACACGACACTGAAGCTTTCTTT.